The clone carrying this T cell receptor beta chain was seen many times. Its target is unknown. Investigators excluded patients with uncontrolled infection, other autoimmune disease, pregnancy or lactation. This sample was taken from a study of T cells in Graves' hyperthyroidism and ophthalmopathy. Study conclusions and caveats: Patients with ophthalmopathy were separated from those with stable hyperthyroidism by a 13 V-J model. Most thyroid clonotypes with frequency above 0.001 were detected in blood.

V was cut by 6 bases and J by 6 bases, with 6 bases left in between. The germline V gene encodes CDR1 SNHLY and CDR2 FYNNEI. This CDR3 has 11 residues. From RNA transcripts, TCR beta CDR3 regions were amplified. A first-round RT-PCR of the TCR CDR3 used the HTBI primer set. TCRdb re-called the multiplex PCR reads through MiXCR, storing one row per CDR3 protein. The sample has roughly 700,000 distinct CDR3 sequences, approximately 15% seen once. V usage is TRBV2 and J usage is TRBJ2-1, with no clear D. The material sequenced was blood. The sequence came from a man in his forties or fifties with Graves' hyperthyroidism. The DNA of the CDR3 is TGTGCCAGCAGCGGATCCAATGAGCAGTTCTTC. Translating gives CASSGSNEQFF.